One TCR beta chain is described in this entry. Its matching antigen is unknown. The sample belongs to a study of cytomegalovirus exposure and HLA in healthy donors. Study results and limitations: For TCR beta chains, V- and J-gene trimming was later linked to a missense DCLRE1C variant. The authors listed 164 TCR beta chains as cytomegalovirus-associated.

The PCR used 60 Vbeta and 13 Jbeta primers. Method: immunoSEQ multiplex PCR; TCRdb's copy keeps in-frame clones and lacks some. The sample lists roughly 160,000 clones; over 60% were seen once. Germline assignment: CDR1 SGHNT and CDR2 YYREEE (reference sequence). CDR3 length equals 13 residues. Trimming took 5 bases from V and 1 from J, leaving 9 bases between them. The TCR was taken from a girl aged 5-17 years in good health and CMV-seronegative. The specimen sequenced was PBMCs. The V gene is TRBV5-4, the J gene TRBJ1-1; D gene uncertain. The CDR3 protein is CASSPGGNTEAFF. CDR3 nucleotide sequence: TGTGCCAGCAGTCCCGGAGGGAACACTGAAGCTTTCTTT.